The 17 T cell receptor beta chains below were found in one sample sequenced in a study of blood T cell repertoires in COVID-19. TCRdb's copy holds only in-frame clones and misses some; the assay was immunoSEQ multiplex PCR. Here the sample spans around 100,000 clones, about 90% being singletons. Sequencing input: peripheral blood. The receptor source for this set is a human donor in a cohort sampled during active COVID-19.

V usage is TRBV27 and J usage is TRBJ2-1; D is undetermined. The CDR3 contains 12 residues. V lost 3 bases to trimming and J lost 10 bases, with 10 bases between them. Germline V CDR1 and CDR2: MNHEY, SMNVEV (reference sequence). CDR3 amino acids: CASSLPIGEQFF. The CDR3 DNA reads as TGTGCCAGCAGTTTGCCGATTGGCGAGCAGTTCTTC.

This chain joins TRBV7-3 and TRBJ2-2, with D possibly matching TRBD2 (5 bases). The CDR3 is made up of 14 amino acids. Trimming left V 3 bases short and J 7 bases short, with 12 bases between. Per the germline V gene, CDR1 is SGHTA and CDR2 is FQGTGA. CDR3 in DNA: TGTGCCAGCAGCTTCGTCTCTGGGAGCGGGGAGCTGTTTTTT. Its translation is CASSFVSGSGELFF. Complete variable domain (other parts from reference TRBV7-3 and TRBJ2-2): GAGVSQTPSNKVTEKGKYVELRCDPISGHTALYWYRQSLGQGPEFLIYFQGTGAADDSGLPNDRFFAVRPEGSVSTLKIQRTERGDSAVYLCASSFVSGSGELFFGEGSRLTVL.

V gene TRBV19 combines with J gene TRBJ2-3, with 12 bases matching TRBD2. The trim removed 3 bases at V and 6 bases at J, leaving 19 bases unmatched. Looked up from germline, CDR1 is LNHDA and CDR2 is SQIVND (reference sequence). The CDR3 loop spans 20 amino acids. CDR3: CASSIRGTSGLAARQDTQYF. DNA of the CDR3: TGTGCCAGTAGTATTAGGGGGACTAGCGGGCTCGCGGCAAGACAGGATACGCAGTATTTT.

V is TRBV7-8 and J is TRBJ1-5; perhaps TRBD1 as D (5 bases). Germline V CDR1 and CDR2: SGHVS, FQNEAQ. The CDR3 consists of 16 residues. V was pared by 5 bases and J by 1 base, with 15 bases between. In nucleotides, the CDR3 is TGTGCCAGCAGCACCTACGGCAGGGAAAGCAATCAGCCCCAGCATTTT. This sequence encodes CASSTYGRESNQPQHF. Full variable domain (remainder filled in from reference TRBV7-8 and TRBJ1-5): GAGVSQSPRYKVAKRGQDVALRCDPISGHVSLFWYQQALGQGPEFLTYFQNEAQLDKSGLPSDRFFAERPEGSVSTLKIQRTQQEDSAVYLCASSTYGRESNQPQHFGDGTRLSIL.

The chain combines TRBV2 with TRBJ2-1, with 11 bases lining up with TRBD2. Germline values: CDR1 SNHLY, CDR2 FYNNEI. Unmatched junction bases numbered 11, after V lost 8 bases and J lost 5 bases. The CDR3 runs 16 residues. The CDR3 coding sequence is TGTGCCAGCCGACCCTTGGGGACTAGCGGAAACAATGAGCAGTTCTTC. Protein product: CASRPLGTSGNNEQFF.

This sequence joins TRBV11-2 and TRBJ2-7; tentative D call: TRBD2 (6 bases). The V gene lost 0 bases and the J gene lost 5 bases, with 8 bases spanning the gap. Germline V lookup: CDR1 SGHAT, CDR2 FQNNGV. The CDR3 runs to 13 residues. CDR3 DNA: TGTGCCAGCAGCTTAGAGCGGAGGGACGAGCAGTACTTC. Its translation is CASSLERRDEQYF.

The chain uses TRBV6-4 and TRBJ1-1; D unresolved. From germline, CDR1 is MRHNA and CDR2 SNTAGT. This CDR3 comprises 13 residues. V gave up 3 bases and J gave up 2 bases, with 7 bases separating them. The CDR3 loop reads CASSELVNTEAFF. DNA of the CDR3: TGTGCCAGCAGTGAACTTGTTAACACTGAAGCTTTCTTT.

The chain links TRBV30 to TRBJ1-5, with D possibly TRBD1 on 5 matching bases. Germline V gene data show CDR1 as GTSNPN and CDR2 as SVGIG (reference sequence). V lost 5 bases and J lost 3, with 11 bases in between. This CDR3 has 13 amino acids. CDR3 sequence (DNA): TGTGCCTGGGCCGCACAGGTCAATCAGCCCCAGCATTTT. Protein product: CAWAAQVNQPQHF.

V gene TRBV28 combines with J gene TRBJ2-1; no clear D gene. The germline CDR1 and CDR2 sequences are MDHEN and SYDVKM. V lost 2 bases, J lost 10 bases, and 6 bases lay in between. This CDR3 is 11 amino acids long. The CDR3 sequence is CASSLRYEQFF. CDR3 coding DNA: TGTGCCAGCAGTTTACGCTACGAGCAGTTCTTC.

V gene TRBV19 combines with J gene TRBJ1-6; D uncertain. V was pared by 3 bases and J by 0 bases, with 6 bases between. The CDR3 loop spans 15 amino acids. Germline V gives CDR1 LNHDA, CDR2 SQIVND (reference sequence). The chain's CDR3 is CASSMADSYNSPLHF. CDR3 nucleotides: TGTGCCAGTAGTATGGCGGACTCCTATAATTCACCCCTCCACTTT.

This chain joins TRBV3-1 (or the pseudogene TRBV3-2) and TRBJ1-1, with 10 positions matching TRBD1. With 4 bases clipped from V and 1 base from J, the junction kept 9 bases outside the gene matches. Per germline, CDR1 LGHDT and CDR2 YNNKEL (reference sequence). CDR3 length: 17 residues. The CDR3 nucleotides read TGTGCCAGCAGCCGGACCGGGACAGGGGATTGGAACACTGAAGCTTTCTTT. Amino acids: CASSRTGTGDWNTEAFF.

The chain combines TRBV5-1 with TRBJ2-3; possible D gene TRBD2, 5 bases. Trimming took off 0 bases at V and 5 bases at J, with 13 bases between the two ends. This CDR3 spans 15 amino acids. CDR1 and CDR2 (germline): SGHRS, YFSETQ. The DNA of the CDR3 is TGCGCCAGCAGCTTGGATACCGGGGAGATAGATACGCAGTATTTT. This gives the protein CASSLDTGEIDTQYF.

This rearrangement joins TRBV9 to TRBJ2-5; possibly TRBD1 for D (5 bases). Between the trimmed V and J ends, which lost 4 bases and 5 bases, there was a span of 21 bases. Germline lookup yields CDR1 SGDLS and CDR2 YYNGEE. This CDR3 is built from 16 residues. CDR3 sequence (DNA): TGTGCCAGCAGCTCCCCAATGGCCAGGGAAGTCGAGACCCAGTACTTC. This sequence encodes CASSSPMAREVETQYF. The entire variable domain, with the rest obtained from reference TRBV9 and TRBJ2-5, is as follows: DSGVTQTPKHLITATGQRVTLRCSPRSGDLSVYWYQQSLDQGLQFLIQYYNGEERAKGNILERFSAQQFPDLHSELNLSSLELGDSALYFCASSSPMAREVETQYFGPGTRLLVL.

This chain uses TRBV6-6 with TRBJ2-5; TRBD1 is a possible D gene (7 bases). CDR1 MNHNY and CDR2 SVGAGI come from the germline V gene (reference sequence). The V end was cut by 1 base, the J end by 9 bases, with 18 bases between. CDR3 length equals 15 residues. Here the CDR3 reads CASSYWGQNERAQYF. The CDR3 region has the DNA TGTGCCAGCAGTTACTGGGGACAGAATGAGCGGGCCCAGTACTTC.

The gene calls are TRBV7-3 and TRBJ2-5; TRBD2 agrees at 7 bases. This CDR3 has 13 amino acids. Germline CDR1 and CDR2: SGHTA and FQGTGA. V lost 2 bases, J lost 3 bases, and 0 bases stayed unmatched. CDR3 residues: CASSLGTKETQYF. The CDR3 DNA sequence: TGTGCCAGCAGCTTAGGGACTAAAGAGACCCAGTACTTC.

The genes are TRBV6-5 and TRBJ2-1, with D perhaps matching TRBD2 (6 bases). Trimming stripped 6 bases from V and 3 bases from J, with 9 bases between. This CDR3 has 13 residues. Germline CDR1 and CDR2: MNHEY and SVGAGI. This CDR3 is CASREGYYNEQFF. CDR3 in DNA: TGTGCCAGCAGGGAGGGGTACTACAATGAGCAGTTCTTC.

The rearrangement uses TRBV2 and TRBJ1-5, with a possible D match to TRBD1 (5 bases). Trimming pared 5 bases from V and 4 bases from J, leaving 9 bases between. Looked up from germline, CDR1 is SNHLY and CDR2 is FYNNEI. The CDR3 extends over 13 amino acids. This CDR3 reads CASSRGENQPQHF. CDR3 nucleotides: TGTGCCAGCAGTCGGGGGGAGAATCAGCCCCAGCATTTT.